This passage covers 4 T cell receptor beta chains from one sample sequenced in a study of early T cells in non-severe SARS-CoV-2 infection. TCRdb re-called the 5' RACE reads with MiXCR, one entry per CDR3 protein. Among 53,000 or so distinct CDR3 sequences listed, over 7.5% were seen once. The sample was whole blood. These receptor sequences come from an adult who was a healthcare worker with PCR-confirmed SARS-CoV-2 infection or an uninfected control (not recorded which).

This clonotype was detected many times. The chain has TRBV2 and TRBJ2-7; 7 bases align to TRBD2. CDR3 size: 14 residues. Losses at the gene ends were 8 bases for V and 6 bases for J; bases not matched to a gene: 13. Germline V lookup: CDR1 SNHLY, CDR2 FYNNEI. CDR3 region: CASARLAASGEQYF. In DNA, the CDR3 is TGTGCCAGCGCCAGACTAGCCGCCTCTGGCGAGCAGTACTTC.

The chain employs TRBV29-1 and TRBJ1-2; 7 nucleotides agree with TRBD1. From germline, CDR1 is SQVTM and CDR2 ANQGSEA. After removal of 1 base from V and 4 bases from J, the junction contained 3 bases not matched to a gene. The CDR3 extends over 13 amino acids. CDR3: CSVEGGTAYGYTF. DNA of the CDR3: TGCAGCGTTGAAGGCGGGACAGCCTATGGCTACACCTTC.

A few counts support this clonotype. The CDR3 DNA is TGTGCCAGCAGTTTTGCCCCCTGGAGCGGGACAGCTTCAATATCCTACGAGCAGTACTTC. Amino acids: CASSFAPWSGTASISYEQYF. The chain carries TRBV28 and TRBJ2-7; the D gene could be TRBD1 or TRBD2 (7 bases each). Germline CDR1 reads MDHEN; CDR2 reads SYDVKM. V dropped 3 bases and J dropped 1 base, with 28 bases sitting between them. The CDR3 is made up of 20 amino acids. The entire variable domain, with the rest obtained from reference TRBV28 and TRBJ2-7, is as follows: DVKVTQSSRYLVKRTGEKVFLECVQDMDHENMFWYRQDPGLGLRLIYFSYDVKMKEKGDIPEGYSVSREKKERFSLILESASTNQTSMYLCASSFAPWSGTASISYEQYFGPGTRLTVT.

This sequence joins TRBV18 and TRBJ2-2, with D tentatively TRBD1 (5 bases). In germline, CDR1 is KGHSH, CDR2 LQKENI. V was trimmed by 3 bases and J by 3 bases, leaving 11 bases between them. The CDR3 spans 15 residues. CDR3: CASSPLGEHTGELFF. The CDR3 DNA is TGTGCCAGCTCACCTCTAGGGGAACACACCGGGGAGCTGTTTTTT.